A single sample gave rise to the 8 T cell receptor beta chains below, sequenced in a study of OX40 agonist ivuxolimab in advanced cancers. Produced via immunoSEQ multiplex PCR; TCRdb's table is partial and in-frame only. The sample has 45,000 to 50,000 clones, approximately 89% seen once; the top ten hold approximately 6%. The sequences come from CD4+ or CD8+ T cells sorted from blood, collected in a trial of the OX40 agonist ivuxolimab. These TCRs come from an adult with an advanced solid tumor such as melanoma, head and neck, liver or kidney cancer.

This clone was recorded only once. This sequence joins TRBV4-3 and TRBJ2-1; D remains ambiguous. V lost 0 bases, J lost 7 bases, and 13 bases lay in between. CDR1 is LGHNA and CDR2 is YSLEER in the germline V gene. CDR3 length: 15 amino acids. The CDR3 DNA is TGCGCCAGCAGCCAAGAGTCCCGACAATGGAATGAGCAGTTCTTC. Its translation is CASSQESRQWNEQFF.

This clone was observed once. CDR3 amino acids: CASSSGPAYEQYF. Here the CDR3 DNA reads TGTGCCAGCAGCTCGGGACCGGCGTACGAGCAGTACTTC. V usage is TRBV13 and J usage is TRBJ2-7; D could derive from TRBD1 or TRBD2 (5 bases each). The CDR3 is 13 residues long. Germline V gene data show CDR1 as PRHDT and CDR2 as FYEKMQ (reference sequence). The V gene lost 4 bases and the J gene lost 4 bases, with 11 bases spanning the gap.

The rearrangement uses TRBV4-1 and TRBJ1-2; D gene unclear. V was cut by 4 bases and J by 2 bases, with 8 bases left in between. The CDR3 has 13 residues. Germline loops: CDR1 MGHRA, CDR2 YSYEKL. Here the CDR3 reads CASSRGVNYGYTF. CDR3 nucleotides: TGCGCCAGCAGCCGAGGCGTAAACTATGGCTACACCTTC.

This chain connects TRBV7-2 to TRBJ2-3, with TRBD2 identical over 8 bases. J gave up 2 bases and V 4 bases, and 11 bases lay outside the gene matches. This CDR3 has 17 residues. Germline V gene sequence: CDR1 SGHTA, CDR2 FQGNSA. CDR3 DNA: TGTGCCAGCAGCTCCCCACTAGCGGAAAGATACACAGATACGCAGTATTTT. Translated, it gives CASSSPLAERYTDTQYF.

This clone was counted a few times. The chain is built from TRBV7-8 and TRBJ1-2; no firm D call. CDR1 SGHVS and CDR2 FQNEAQ come from the germline V gene. Trimming pared 3 bases from V and 0 bases from J, leaving 8 bases between. CDR3 size: 14 residues. CDR3 residues: CASSFASSNYGYTF. The CDR3 DNA is TGTGCCAGCAGCTTCGCTTCCTCTAACTATGGCTACACCTTC.

The rearrangement links TRBV5-1 to TRBJ2-1; no reliable D call. CDR1 is SGHRS, CDR2 YFSETQ, per germline. V lost 0 bases to trimming and J lost 6 bases, with 13 bases between them. CDR3 length: 15 residues. The CDR3 bases are TGCGCCAGCAGCTTGGACTTTCAGGTTTTCAATGAGCAGTTCTTC. Amino acid sequence: CASSLDFQVFNEQFF.

V is TRBV6-5 and J is TRBJ2-1; no clear D. Trimming shortened V by 6 bases and J by 4 bases, and 10 bases separated the two germline ends. CDR3 length: 13 amino acids. Germline CDR1 MNHEY, CDR2 SVGAGI. CDR3 sequence: CASRVTDYNEQFF. The CDR3 nucleotides are TGTGCCAGCAGGGTGACGGATTACAATGAGCAGTTCTTC.

This chain joins TRBV7-9 and TRBJ2-7, with D hard to call. The CDR3 is 11 residues long. Germline V gives CDR1 SEHNR, CDR2 FQNEAQ (reference sequence). Trimming removed 0 bases from V and 10 bases from J, with 7 bases in between. The CDR3 nucleotides are TGTGCCAGCAGCTTAGCCCAGATCCAGTACTTC. Protein: CASSLAQIQYF.